These 14 T cell receptor beta chains share one sample of origin, sequenced in a study of CD8+CD57+ T cells in acquired aplastic anemia. Selection for sequencing was limited to patients who had shown CD8+CD57+ cell expansion by flow cytometry. CDR3 and TCR beta VDJ profiling relied on genomic DNA as the template. TCRdb itself ran the reads through MiXCR, one entry per CDR3 protein. Found here are 150,000 to 200,000 distinct CDR3 sequences, roughly 48% of them singletons; the top ten hold 0.85% to 1.3%. The sequenced sample consisted of sorted CD4+, CD8+, or CD8+CD57+ T cells (not recorded which) from PBMCs. These receptors all stem from a human donor with aplastic anemia.

There are many counts of this clonotype. This chain links TRBV2 with TRBJ1-6; D gene ambiguous. Germline CDR1 is SNHLY and CDR2 is FYNNEI. CDR3 length: 15 residues. V was trimmed by 10 bases and J by 7 bases, leaving 20 bases between them. CDR3 sequence reads: CAIRKGGEENSPLHF. The CDR3 DNA reads as TGTGCCATCAGAAAGGGAGGAGAGGAGAATTCACCCCTCCACTTT.

This clonotype was found many times. The gene calls are TRBV6-2 or TRBV6-3 and TRBJ2-1, with D uncertain. The germline V gene has CDR1 MNHEY and CDR2 SVGEGT. The CDR3 totals 12 residues. Trimming cost V 1 base and J 10 bases, with 8 bases left between them. For the CDR3, the DNA is TGTGCCAGCAGTTACTTACCAGAAGAGCAGTTCTTC. Amino acid sequence: CASSYLPEEQFF.

Many counts were recorded for this clonotype. The chain carries TRBV7-2 and TRBJ2-3; 7 bases fit TRBD2. The germline V gene encodes CDR1 SGHTA and CDR2 FQGNSA. V lost 4 bases, J lost 7 bases, and 8 bases stayed unmatched. The CDR3 runs 14 residues. CDR3 in DNA: TGTGCCAGCAGCTCTCAGCGGGGAGCACATACGCAGTATTTT. Amino acids: CASSSQRGAHTQYF. Combining the CDR3 with reference TRBV7-2 and TRBJ2-3 gives the whole variable domain GAGVSQSPSNKVTEKGKDVELRCDPISGHTALYWYRQSLGQGLEFLIYFQGNSAPDKSGLPSDRFSAERTGGSVSTLTIQRTQQEDSAVYLCASSSQRGAHTQYFGPGTRLTVL.

The sample holds a few counts of this clonotype. The rearrangement uses TRBV27 and TRBJ1-2; tentatively, D is TRBD1 (5 bases). V was pared by 6 bases and J by 13 bases, with 21 bases between. Germline V gives CDR1 MNHEY, CDR2 SMNVEV (reference sequence). CDR3 length: 13 amino acids. This chain's CDR3 is CASSPGHGFTPTF. The DNA for the CDR3 is TGTGCCAGCAGCCCTGGACACGGTTTTACCCCCACCTTC.

This clonotype was seen a few times. A read error is likely, as this CDR3 ends without the conserved phenylalanine or tryptophan. The J gene is TRBJ1-1, the V gene TRBV2, with a possible D match to TRBD1 (6 bases). The CDR3 is 13 amino acids. Germline loops: CDR1 SNHLY, CDR2 FYNNEI. Trimming removed 7 bases at V and 1 base at J, with 10 bases between. CDR3 in DNA: TGTGCCAGCACCTTGACAGGGAACACTGAAGCTTTCACT. Protein product: CASTLTGNTEAFT.

In this sample, this clonotype turned up many times. The chain joins TRBV20-1 to TRBJ2-3; D not certain. This CDR3 contains 11 residues. Looked up from germline, CDR1 is DFQATT and CDR2 is SNEGSKA (reference sequence). Trimming stripped 6 bases from V and 6 bases from J, with 10 bases between. CDR3 loop: CSATLGDTQYF. In nucleotides, the CDR3 is TGCAGTGCAACCCTAGGGGATACGCAGTATTTT.

Worth noting for this clonotype: Germline is not matched at one junction end, which may reflect a read error. The rearrangement joins TRBV7-9 to TRBJ2-6; perhaps TRBD1 as D (5 bases). The V gene's germline CDR1 is SEHNR and CDR2 FQNEAQ (reference sequence). The CDR3 covers 15 residues. The CDR3 here is CASSYGPIGANILTF. CDR3 nucleotide sequence: TGTGCCAGCAGCTATGGACCGATAGGGGCCAACATCCTGACTTTC.

This clonotype was seen repeatedly, ten times or more. The V and J genes are TRBV5-4 and TRBJ1-5; the match to TRBD1 covers 8 bases. V trimming: 7 bases; J trimming: 0 bases; junction bases outside the gene matches: 12. Germline V gives CDR1 SGHNT, CDR2 YYREEE (reference sequence). CDR3 size: 17 residues. In DNA, the CDR3 is TGTGCCAGCGGACCGGGACAGGACCTCGATAGCAATCAGCCCCAGCATTTT. The encoded protein is CASGPGQDLDSNQPQHF.

This clonotype was counted at least ten times. V is TRBV4-1 and J is TRBJ1-1, with D unresolved. Trimming cost V 0 bases and J 10 bases, with 12 bases left between them. CDR1 and CDR2 (germline): MGHRA, YSYEKL. The CDR3 totals 13 residues. This chain's CDR3 is CASSQDRAWGAFF. The CDR3 region has the DNA TGCGCCAGCAGCCAAGATCGGGCCTGGGGAGCTTTCTTT.

This clonotype was observed many times. The rearrangement joins TRBV20-1 to TRBJ1-1; D call uncertain. Germline CDR1 DFQATT, CDR2 SNEGSKA (reference sequence). The CDR3 contains 14 residues. V was clipped by 3 bases and J by 0 bases, with 11 bases between them. The CDR3 region has the DNA TGCAGTGCTAGGGCCGTTCTCATGAACACTGAAGCTTTCTTT. Translated: CSARAVLMNTEAFF.

The chain recombines TRBV11-2 with TRBJ1-2; perhaps TRBD1 as D (5 bases). V was cut by 5 bases and J by 10 bases, with 23 bases left in between. Germline V gene sequence: CDR1 SGHAT, CDR2 FQNNGV. This CDR3 comprises 15 residues. The CDR3 is CASSIRTSGGFDYTF. The CDR3 DNA follows: TGTGCCAGCAGCATACGGACTAGCGGGGGGTTCGACTACACCTTC.

Only a few counts were recorded for this clonotype. The V gene is TRBV10-2, the J gene TRBJ1-2; D remains unclear. V was shortened by 1 base and J by 5 bases, with 5 bases between the two germline ends. CDR3 size: 12 residues. Germline assignment: CDR1 WSHSY and CDR2 SAAADI. CDR3 residues: CASSEYTYGYTF. CDR3 coding DNA: TGCGCCAGCAGTGAGTATACGTATGGCTACACCTTC.

This clonotype showed up many times. This chain uses TRBV5-1 with TRBJ2-5; 7 nucleotides line up with TRBD1. The V gene's germline CDR1 is SGHRS and CDR2 YFSETQ. Trimming at V came to 10 bases and at J to 9 bases, leaving 15 bases not matched to a gene. There are 13 residues in the CDR3. Written as DNA, the CDR3 is TGCGCCTCCGGAACCGAGGGGGCGTCGTCCCAGTACTTC. Protein product: CASGTEGASSQYF.

The gene calls are TRBV12-3 or TRBV12-4 and TRBJ2-1; 11 bases are shared with TRBD2. Trimming removed 5 bases from V and 3 bases from J; junction bases left unmatched: 0. This CDR3 is 14 amino acids long. CDR3 in DNA: TGTGCCAGCAGTACTAGCGGGAGCTACAATGAGCAGTTCTTC. Its protein is CASSTSGSYNEQFF.